Given below is one T cell receptor beta chain in context. What it binds is unknown. The study ran its PCR with 60 Vbeta and 13 Jbeta primers. The table came from immunoSEQ multiplex PCR; TCRdb's copy has only in-frame clones and leaves some out. The table lists roughly 120,000 clones, less than 20% of them singletons. The sample is drawn from a study of cytomegalovirus exposure and HLA in healthy donors. General study results and limits: It was assumed in the presence/absence analyses that sequencing depth was roughly uniform across donors.

Germline V lookup: CDR1 SNHLY, CDR2 FYNNEI. The CDR3 loop spans 12 amino acids. V lost 10 bases and J 0 bases, leaving 7 bases between the germline ends. The V call is TRBV2, the J call TRBJ1-3, with unresolved D. The receptor comes from a woman between 18 and 29 years old in good health and CMV-seronegative. What was sequenced was PBMCs. The CDR3 sequence: CATPSSGNTIYF. CDR3 in DNA: TGTGCCACCCCTTCCTCTGGAAACACCATATATTTT.